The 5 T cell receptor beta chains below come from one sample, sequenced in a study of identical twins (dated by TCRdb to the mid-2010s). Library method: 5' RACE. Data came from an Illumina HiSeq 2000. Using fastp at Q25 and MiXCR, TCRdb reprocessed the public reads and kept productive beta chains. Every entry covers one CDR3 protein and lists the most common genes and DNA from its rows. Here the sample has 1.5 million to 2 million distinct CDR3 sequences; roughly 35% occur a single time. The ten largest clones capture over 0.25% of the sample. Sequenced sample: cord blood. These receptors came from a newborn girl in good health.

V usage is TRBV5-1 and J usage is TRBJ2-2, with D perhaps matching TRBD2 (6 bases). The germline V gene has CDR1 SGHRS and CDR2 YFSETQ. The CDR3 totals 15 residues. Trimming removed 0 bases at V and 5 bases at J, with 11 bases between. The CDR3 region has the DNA TGCGCCAGCAGCTTGGCGCTAGCGAGGACCGGGGAGCTGTTTTTT. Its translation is CASSLALARTGELFF.

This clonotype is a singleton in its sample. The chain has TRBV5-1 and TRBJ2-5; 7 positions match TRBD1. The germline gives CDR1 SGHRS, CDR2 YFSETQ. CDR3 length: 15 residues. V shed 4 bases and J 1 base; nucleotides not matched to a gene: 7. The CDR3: CASSGPTGSQETQYF. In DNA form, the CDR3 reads TGCGCCAGCAGCGGCCCGACAGGGTCCCAAGAGACCCAGTACTTC.

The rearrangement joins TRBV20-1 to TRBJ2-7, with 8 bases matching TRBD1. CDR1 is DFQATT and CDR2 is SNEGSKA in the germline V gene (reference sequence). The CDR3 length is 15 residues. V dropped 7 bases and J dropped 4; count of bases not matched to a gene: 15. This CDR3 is CSVRNGDRYAYEQYF. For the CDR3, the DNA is TGCAGTGTACGTAATGGGGACAGGTACGCTTACGAGCAGTACTTC.

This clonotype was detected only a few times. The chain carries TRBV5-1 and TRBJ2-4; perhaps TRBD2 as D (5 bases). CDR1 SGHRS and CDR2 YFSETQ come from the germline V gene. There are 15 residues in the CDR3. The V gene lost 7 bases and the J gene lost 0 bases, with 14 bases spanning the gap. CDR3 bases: TGCGCCAGCCGGACTGTTTTCTCAGCCAAAAACATTCAGTACTTC. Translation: CASRTVFSAKNIQYF.

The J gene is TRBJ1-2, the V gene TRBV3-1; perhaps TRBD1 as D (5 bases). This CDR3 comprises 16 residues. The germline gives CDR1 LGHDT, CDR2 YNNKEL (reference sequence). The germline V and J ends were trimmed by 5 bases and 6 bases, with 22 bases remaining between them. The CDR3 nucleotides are TGTGCCAGCAGCTCCGACCTCTTCGCAGGGAACCATGGCTACACCTTC. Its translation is CASSSDLFAGNHGYTF.